Each of the 21 T cell receptor beta chains below was sequenced from the same sample in a study of CD8 T cells in ankylosing spondylitis. Findings of the study overall: There was a TCR beta motif, made of eight highly homologous variants, that appeared characteristic of ankylosing spondylitis blood.

TCRdb processed the 5' RACE reads anew with MiXCR; each CDR3 protein has one entry. This sample yields 750,000 to 850,000 distinct CDR3 sequences, of which about 12% are seen a single time; less than 0.65% belongs to the top ten. No antigen is known for these receptors. What was sequenced was blood, either unsorted or a sorted T cell fraction (not recorded which). These receptors were collected from a male donor with ankylosing spondylitis.

The sample holds a few counts of this clonotype. The chain recombines TRBV5-6 with TRBJ1-6, with a weak D call TRBD1 (6 bases). The CDR3 is 17 amino acids. The germline V gene has CDR1 SGHDT and CDR2 YYEEEE. V was shortened by 1 base and J by 3 bases, with 14 bases between the two germline ends. The CDR3 nucleotides read TGTGCCAGCAGCTTGAGTACAGGGAGGCTCTATAATTCACCCCTCCACTTT. Translated: CASSLSTGRLYNSPLHF.

V gene TRBV7-2 combines with J gene TRBJ1-5, with D unresolved. Trimming cost V 0 bases and J 2 bases, with 5 bases left between them. The CDR3 consists of 14 residues. Germline-derived CDR1 and CDR2 are SGHTA and FQGNSA. The CDR3: CASSLAWGNQPQHF. DNA for the CDR3: TGTGCCAGCAGCTTAGCGTGGGGCAATCAGCCCCAGCATTTT.

This clonotype was detected many times. The chain links TRBV29-1 to TRBJ2-7, with D perhaps being TRBD1 or TRBD2 (5 bases each). The germline gives CDR1 SQVTM, CDR2 ANQGSEA. CDR3 size: 14 residues. V was cut by 6 bases and J by 3 bases, with 18 bases left in between. Here the CDR3 DNA reads TGCAGCGTACGCCGGGACCGCAAGAGCTACGAGCAGTACTTC. It is translated as CSVRRDRKSYEQYF.

This clonotype occurred a few times. The J gene is TRBJ1-4, the V gene TRBV6-5; possible D gene TRBD1, 5 bases. CDR1 and CDR2 (germline): MNHEY, SVGAGI. Deletions cut 4 bases from V and 8 bases from J, with 11 bases between. The CDR3 consists of 13 residues. CDR3 residues: CASSWGTLEKLFF. CDR3 nucleotides: TGTGCCAGCAGTTGGGGGACCTTAGAAAAACTGTTTTTT.

This clonotype was seen more than once but under ten times. V is TRBV6-4 and J is TRBJ1-1; TRBD1 matches at 9 bases. Trimming removed 5 bases from V and 5 bases from J; junction bases left unmatched: 9. Per germline, CDR1 MRHNA and CDR2 SNTAGT. This CDR3 comprises 15 residues. The CDR3 sequence: CASSPTWTGVTEAFF. Written as DNA, the CDR3 is TGTGCCAGCAGTCCGACATGGACAGGGGTGACTGAAGCTTTCTTT.

This clonotype was seen many times. J is TRBJ1-1 and V is TRBV5-1; 9 bases match TRBD1. The CDR3 length is 14 residues. The junction had 8 bases not matched to a gene; V was cut back by 5 bases and J by 6 bases. Germline CDR1 is SGHRS and CDR2 is YFSETQ. CDR3 DNA sequence: TGCGCCAGCAGTGCGGGACAGGGAGAATCTGAAGCTTTCTTT. Translated: CASSAGQGESEAFF.

This clonotype was seen a handful of times. This chain joins TRBV5-1 and TRBJ1-1; 7 positions match TRBD1. CDR1 is SGHRS and CDR2 is YFSETQ in the germline V gene. Trimming removed 3 bases from V and 4 bases from J; junction bases left unmatched: 15. CDR3 length equals 17 residues. The DNA for the CDR3 is TGCGCCAGCAGCTACCTATGGGGTCAACAGGGGCCCACTGAAGCTTTCTTT. It is translated as CASSYLWGQQGPTEAFF.

CDR3 sequence reads: CSAGSPGNSFGQYF. In nucleotides, the CDR3 is TGCAGTGCAGGATCCCCGGGAAACTCTTTTGGGCAGTACTTC. The genes are TRBV20-1 and TRBJ2-7, with D possibly TRBD2 on 5 matching bases. Per the germline V gene, CDR1 is DFQATT and CDR2 is SNEGSKA (reference sequence). CDR3 length: 14 residues. The germline V and J ends were trimmed by 6 bases and 9 bases, with 24 bases remaining between them.

This clonotype has a handful of counts. This rearrangement joins TRBV4-3 to TRBJ1-6; the D gene is possibly TRBD1 (6 bases). V was clipped by 4 bases and J by 4 bases, with 14 bases between them. Per the germline V gene, CDR1 is LGHNA and CDR2 is YSLEER. This CDR3 has 16 amino acids. CDR3 region: CASSPRLDRYNSPLHF. CDR3 DNA sequence: TGCGCCAGCAGCCCCCGCCTGGACAGATATAATTCACCCCTCCACTTT.

This clonotype appeared a few times. The rearrangement joins TRBV5-4 to TRBJ2-7, with D possibly being TRBD2 (5 bases). V was cut by 0 bases and J by 8 bases, with 12 bases left in between. The CDR3 spans 13 residues. CDR1 SGHNT and CDR2 YYREEE come from the germline V gene (reference sequence). The CDR3 spells CASSLDQVGKQYF. For the CDR3, the DNA is TGTGCCAGCAGCTTGGACCAGGTCGGGAAGCAGTACTTC.

This clonotype was observed many times. The chain carries TRBV10-3 and TRBJ2-1; 12 bases map to TRBD2. There are 13 residues in the CDR3. The germline CDR1 and CDR2 sequences are ENHRY and SYGVKD. Germline trimming cut 10 bases from V and 5 bases from J; bases unmatched to any gene: 3. The CDR3 reads CATTSGGHNEQFF. For the CDR3, the DNA is TGTGCCACGACTAGCGGGGGACACAATGAGCAGTTCTTC.

Many counts were recorded for this clonotype. V gene TRBV18 combines with J gene TRBJ1-2, with a weak D call TRBD1 (6 bases). V was shortened by 1 base and J by 3 bases, with 9 bases between the two germline ends. There are 14 residues in the CDR3. Germline V CDR1 and CDR2: KGHSH, LQKENI. The chain's CDR3 is CASSPQGVDYGYTF. CDR3 nucleotide sequence: TGTGCCAGCTCACCACAGGGGGTGGACTATGGCTACACCTTC. Looking up the rest from reference TRBV18 and TRBJ1-2 gives the full variable domain: NAGVMQNPRHLVRRRGQEARLRCSPMKGHSHVYWYRQLPEEGLKFMVYLQKENIIDESGMPKERFSAEFPKEGPSILRIQQVVRGDSAAYFCASSPQGVDYGYTFGSGTRLTVV.

There are a few counts of this clonotype. The chain is built from TRBV20-1 and TRBJ2-5; TRBD2 is a possible D gene (5 bases). The CDR3 sequence is 11 residues long. Per the germline V gene, CDR1 is DFQATT and CDR2 is SNEGSKA (reference sequence). Trimming stripped 5 bases from V and 7 bases from J, with 11 bases between. This chain's CDR3 is CSARGVGTQYF. DNA for the CDR3: TGCAGTGCTCGGGGTGTCGGGACCCAGTACTTC.

The gene calls are TRBV20-1 and TRBJ2-7, with 9 nucleotides matching TRBD2. CDR1 is DFQATT, CDR2 SNEGSKA, per germline (reference sequence). The CDR3 is made up of 15 amino acids. The trim removed 4 bases at V and 5 bases at J, leaving 12 bases unmatched. CDR3 DNA sequence: TGCAGTGCTAACAAATATAGGCTAGCGGGAAACGAGCAGTACTTC. Its translation is CSANKYRLAGNEQYF.

This clonotype was picked up a small number of times. A read error is possible here, since a much larger clone lies one base away. The V and J genes are TRBV7-2 and TRBJ1-1, with TRBD1 matching 9 bases. Germline trimming cut 5 bases from V and 3 bases from J; bases unmatched to any gene: 7. CDR1 is SGHTA and CDR2 is FQGNSA in the germline V gene. This CDR3 comprises 15 residues. The CDR3 is CASSPGTGWDTEAFF. CDR3 nucleotides: TGTGCCAGCAGCCCCGGGACAGGGTGGGACACTGAAGCTTTCTTT. Together with reference TRBV7-2 and TRBJ1-1, the CDR3 gives the full variable domain: GAGVSQSPSNKVTEKGKDVELRCDPISGHTALYWYRQSLGQGLEFLIYFQGNSAPDKSGLPSDRFSAERTGGSVSTLTIQRTQQEDSAVYLCASSPGTGWDTEAFFGQGTRLTVV.

This clonotype was seen ten or more times. One end of the junction varies from germline; a read error may be responsible. The chain uses TRBV5-1 and TRBJ1-1, with D possibly matching TRBD1 (5 bases). CDR1 is SGHRS and CDR2 is YFSETQ in the germline V gene. This CDR3 contains 14 residues. The CDR3 sequence is CASSLQGRNTEAFF. The CDR3 coding sequence is TGTGCCAGCAGCTTGCAGGGAAGGAACACTGAAGCTTTCTTT. The whole variable domain, filled in from reference TRBV5-1 and TRBJ1-1, reads KAGVTQTPRYLIKTRGQQVTLSCSPISGHRSVSWYQQTPGQGLQFLFEYFSETQRNKGNFPGRFSGRQFSNSRSEMNVSTLELGDSALYLCASSLQGRNTEAFFGQGTRLTVV.

CDR3 bases: TGCAGTGCTAGAAGACAGGTGTACAAGCAGTACTTC. Protein product: CSARRQVYKQYF. The chain uses TRBV20-1 and TRBJ2-7, with a weak D call TRBD1 (6 bases). The CDR3 consists of 12 residues. Per germline, CDR1 DFQATT and CDR2 SNEGSKA (reference sequence). V lost 2 bases to trimming and J lost 8 bases, with 13 bases between them.

This sequence joins TRBV4-3 and TRBJ2-3; 14 bases map to TRBD2. The germline gives CDR1 LGHNA, CDR2 YSLEER. The CDR3 runs to 19 residues. The junction had 5 bases not matched to a gene; V was cut back by 0 bases and J by 0 bases. The CDR3 bases are TGCGCCAGCAGCCAAGATTCGGGACTAGCGGGGGAGAGCACAGATACGCAGTATTTT. It yields the protein CASSQDSGLAGESTDTQYF.

This clonotype was detected only a few times. The chain employs TRBV20-1 and TRBJ1-6; 9 bases are a match to TRBD1. This CDR3 is built from 15 residues. The J segment lost 1 base and the V segment lost 5 bases, leaving 3 bases of the junction unmatched. The V gene's germline CDR1 is DFQATT and CDR2 SNEGSKA (reference sequence). The CDR3 reads CSAYGQGSYNSPLHF. Here the CDR3 DNA reads TGCAGTGCTTACGGACAGGGGTCCTATAATTCACCCCTCCACTTT.

V is TRBV7-2 and J is TRBJ1-1, with D possibly being TRBD1 (5 bases). The CDR3 length is 16 residues. Germline assignment: CDR1 SGHTA and CDR2 FQGNSA. The V end was cut by 8 bases, the J end by 5 bases, with 24 bases between. CDR3 sequence reads: CASCLVGWGLGTEAFF. The CDR3, as DNA: TGTGCCAGCTGCCTAGTGGGATGGGGCCTGGGGACTGAAGCTTTCTTT.

V usage is TRBV11-3 and J usage is TRBJ2-1; D is unresolved. The germline V gene encodes CDR1 SGHNT and CDR2 YENEEA. This CDR3 contains 16 residues. Deletions cut 5 bases from V and 2 bases from J, with 16 bases between. The CDR3 DNA reads TGTGCCAGCAGCCGCTGGGGTATCGGCCCCTACAATGAGCAGTTCTTC. Translation: CASSRWGIGPYNEQFF.